This record looks at one TCR beta chain sequence and its context. Its specificity is unknown. As to time point: baseline, week 1 (first vaccination visit). This sample's treatment: pre-vaccination baseline after standard-of-care therapy. These data originate in a study of a mutant IDH1 vaccine in newly diagnosed glioma. The V and J ends lost 7 bases and 0 bases respectively, with 12 bases between them. Germline-derived CDR1 and CDR2 are MDHEN and SYDVKM. This CDR3 contains 14 residues. Points from the study as a whole: Under 95% of patients showed vaccine-induced immune responses across multiple MHC alleles. Pseudoprogression seemingly bore no relation to changes in top peripheral T cell clonotypes.

Produced via immunoSEQ multiplex PCR; TCRdb's table is partial and in-frame only. The sample lists about 34,000 clones; over 60% were seen once. The specimen comprised peripheral blood mononuclear cells (PBMCs), sampled from a glioma patient treated with radiotherapy, temozolomide or both. V and J are TRBV28 and TRBJ1-1; weak D call: TRBD1 (6 bases). The clonotype originates from a man aged 50 to 60 with glioma. Some clones in this sample may be carry-over from other donors' samples. The CDR3 is CASTTGTLNTEAFF. The CDR3 DNA follows: TGTGCCAGCACCACAGGGACCTTGAACACTGAAGCTTTCTTT.